A single sample gave rise to the 31 T cell receptor beta chains below, sequenced in a study of blood T cell repertoires in COVID-19. Produced via immunoSEQ multiplex PCR; TCRdb's table is partial and in-frame only. The sample consists of fewer than 50,000 clones, roughly 85% of them appearing once. Sample: peripheral blood. The receptors were gathered from a human donor in a cohort sampled during active COVID-19.

This chain links TRBV19 with TRBJ2-6; possible D gene TRBD1, 6 bases. Trimming cost V 7 bases and J 2 bases, with 9 bases left between them. From germline, CDR1 is LNHDA and CDR2 SQIVND (reference sequence). The CDR3 is 14 residues long. For the CDR3, the DNA is TGTGCCAGTAAAGCAGGGGCTGGGGCCAACGTCCTGACTTTC. Protein sequence: CASKAGAGANVLTF.

This chain uses TRBV6-1 with TRBJ1-1; D is unclear. CDR3 length equals 14 residues. CDR1 and CDR2 (germline): MNHNS, SASEGT. Trimming pared 2 bases from V and 0 bases from J, leaving 7 bases between. Here the CDR3 DNA reads TGTGCCAGCAGTGAAATCGGTGTGAACACTGAAGCTTTCTTT. Amino acids: CASSEIGVNTEAFF.

This clone is medium-sized by share. The chain couples TRBV9 to TRBJ1-2; the D gene is possibly TRBD1 (5 bases). Germline CDR1 is SGDLS and CDR2 is YYNGEE. This CDR3 is 11 amino acids long. V dropped 4 bases and J dropped 14 bases, with 15 bases sitting between them. The CDR3 sequence is CASSPGHLGTF. The CDR3 region has the DNA TGTGCCAGCAGCCCAGGACACCTCGGGACCTTC.

The chain uses TRBV30 and TRBJ1-5, with D maybe TRBD1 (6 bases). Germline CDR1 GTSNPN, CDR2 SVGIG (reference sequence). The CDR3 has 13 amino acids. V lost 2 bases and J 11 bases, leaving 16 bases between the germline ends. For the CDR3, the DNA is TGTGCCTGGAGTCGGGGGGGCCCCTCGGCCCAGCATTTT. Amino acid sequence: CAWSRGGPSAQHF.

There are a few counts of this clone. DNA for the CDR3: TGTGCCACCGGGACAGGGTTGGCGAGTCAGCCCCAGCATTTT. Translated: CATGTGLASQPQHF. The chain combines TRBV19 with TRBJ1-5; TRBD1 agrees at 9 bases. Germline V gene sequence: CDR1 LNHDA, CDR2 SQIVND (reference sequence). The CDR3 consists of 14 residues. V lost 10 bases to trimming and J lost 6 bases; unmatched junction nucleotides: 10.

The V and J genes are TRBV5-1 and TRBJ2-1, with 8 bases that match TRBD1. The CDR3 is 15 amino acids. Germline assignment: CDR1 SGHRS and CDR2 YFSETQ. Unmatched junction bases numbered 7, after V lost 0 bases and J lost 8 bases. CDR3 nucleotides: TGCGCCAGCAGCTTGGGTCGGGCAGGGGGCGATGAGCAGTTCTTC. Its translation is CASSLGRAGGDEQFF.

J is TRBJ2-5 and V is TRBV6-1; D remains unclear. Trimming pared 4 bases from V and 4 bases from J, leaving 19 bases between. CDR3 size: 16 residues. The germline CDR1 and CDR2 sequences are MNHNS and SASEGT. The CDR3 DNA is TGTGCCAGCAGTGTGGTATCGGTTGCGGTTGGAGAGACCCAGTACTTC. It specifies CASSVVSVAVGETQYF.

This chain uses TRBV19 with TRBJ2-6; D may be TRBD1 (6 bases). From germline, CDR1 is LNHDA and CDR2 SQIVND (reference sequence). Trimming shortened V by 6 bases and J by 6 bases, and 15 bases separated the two germline ends. The CDR3 is made up of 15 amino acids. The CDR3 DNA follows: TGTGCCAGTAGCCCGACAGGTCTTGAGGCCAACGTCCTGACTTTC. The encoded protein is CASSPTGLEANVLTF.

This clone was seen more than once but under ten times. The germline gene is not matched at one end of the junction; a read error may be the cause. The chain is built from TRBV7-6 and TRBJ2-2; 9 nucleotides match TRBD2. The germline gives CDR1 SGHVS, CDR2 FNYEAQ. CDR3 length equals 15 residues. CDR3 DNA: TGTGCCAGCAGCCTAGCGGGGCCTAACACCGGGGAGCTGTTTTTT. Its translation: CASSLAGPNTGELFF.

This rearrangement joins TRBV18 to TRBJ1-2; weak D call: TRBD1 (6 bases). Germline V CDR1 and CDR2: KGHSH, LQKENI. V dropped 3 bases and J dropped 6 bases, with 11 bases sitting between them. This CDR3 is built from 13 residues. The CDR3 DNA is TGTGCCAGCTCACCCTCAGGGGTAGATGGCTACACCTTC. The encoded protein is CASSPSGVDGYTF.

The genes are TRBV2 and TRBJ1-4; D may be TRBD1 (5 bases). With 8 bases removed from V and 1 base from J, the gap between germline ends came to 11 bases. The germline gives CDR1 SNHLY, CDR2 FYNNEI. The CDR3 loop spans 14 amino acids. The CDR3: CASLPTVTNEKLFF. In nucleotides, the CDR3 is TGTGCCAGCCTACCGACAGTAACTAATGAAAAACTGTTTTTT.

The chain couples TRBV5-6 to TRBJ2-3; D remains ambiguous. The V and J ends lost 2 bases and 2 bases respectively, with 12 bases between them. Germline CDR1 and CDR2: SGHDT and YYEEEE. The CDR3 loop spans 15 amino acids. The CDR3 region is CASSLIGELTDTQYF. The DNA of the CDR3 is TGTGCCAGCAGCTTAATCGGAGAGCTCACAGATACGCAGTATTTT.

The rearrangement links TRBV2 to TRBJ1-1, with D hard to call. Germline V gene data show CDR1 as SNHLY and CDR2 as FYNNEI. This CDR3 has 12 amino acids. The V and J ends lost 6 bases and 2 bases respectively, with 7 bases between them. The CDR3 region is CASRRDNTEAFF. The CDR3 DNA follows: TGTGCCAGCAGACGGGATAACACTGAAGCTTTCTTT.

V usage is TRBV6-5 and J usage is TRBJ2-7; 9 bases line up with TRBD1. This CDR3 is 14 amino acids long. The V and J ends lost 5 bases and 2 bases, in that order; junction bases with no gene match: 4. Germline CDR1 is MNHEY and CDR2 is SVGAGI. This CDR3 reads CASSRDREAYEQYF. DNA for the CDR3: TGTGCCAGCAGTCGGGACAGGGAGGCCTACGAGCAGTACTTC.

The chain uses TRBV19 and TRBJ1-1, with 8 bases aligning to TRBD1. Losses at the gene ends were 6 bases for V and 0 bases for J; bases not matched to a gene: 6. The germline V gene has CDR1 LNHDA and CDR2 SQIVND (reference sequence). The length of the CDR3 is 15 residues. The CDR3 here is CASSAGTGMNTEAFF. The CDR3 nucleotides read TGTGCCAGTAGCGCCGGGACAGGTATGAACACTGAAGCTTTCTTT. The full variable domain, completed using reference TRBV19 and TRBJ1-1, is DGGITQSPKYLFRKEGQNVTLSCEQNLNHDAMYWYRQDPGQGLRLIYYSQIVNDFQKGDIAEGYSVSREKKESFPLTVTSAQKNPTAFYLCASSAGTGMNTEAFFGQGTRLTVV.

This sequence joins TRBV18 and TRBJ2-7; 10 nucleotides match TRBD1. The V segment lost 4 bases and the J segment 5 bases; nucleotides outside the gene matches: 2. CDR1 KGHSH and CDR2 LQKENI come from the germline V gene. The CDR3 covers 13 residues. CDR3 residues: CASSRTGGDEQYF. The CDR3 DNA follows: TGTGCCAGCTCACGGACAGGGGGGGACGAGCAGTACTTC. Full variable domain (rest looked up from reference TRBV18 and TRBJ2-7): NAGVMQNPRHLVRRRGQEARLRCSPMKGHSHVYWYRQLPEEGLKFMVYLQKENIIDESGMPKERFSAEFPKEGPSILRIQQVVRGDSAAYFCASSRTGGDEQYFGPGTRLTVT.

The rearrangement links TRBV5-1 to TRBJ1-1; unclear D gene. Trimming took off 5 bases at V and 2 bases at J, with 16 bases between the two ends. This CDR3 comprises 15 residues. Germline V gives CDR1 SGHRS, CDR2 YFSETQ. CDR3 amino acids: CASRFIRDKNTEAFF. The CDR3 DNA reads as TGCGCCAGCAGATTTATCCGGGATAAAAACACTGAAGCTTTCTTT.

This sequence joins TRBV7-9 and TRBJ2-5; weak D call: TRBD1 (5 bases). The V end was cut by 5 bases, the J end by 5 bases, with 18 bases between. This CDR3 spans 15 amino acids. Germline values: CDR1 SEHNR, CDR2 FQNEAQ (reference sequence). Here the CDR3 DNA reads TGTGCCAGCAGCCAGCGACAGCTTTCTAGGGAGACCCAGTACTTC. Protein product: CASSQRQLSRETQYF.

The chain uses TRBV19 and TRBJ1-5; 8 bases map to TRBD1. The CDR3 has 15 amino acids. Germline CDR1 and CDR2: LNHDA and SQIVND (reference sequence). J gave up 6 bases and V 6 bases, and 10 bases lay outside the gene matches. The CDR3 region is CASRRTGLYLQPQHF. As DNA, the CDR3 is TGTGCCAGTAGGAGGACAGGGCTTTACCTTCAGCCCCAGCATTTT.

The chain is built from TRBV20-1 and TRBJ1-5, with D unresolved. Between the trimmed V and J ends, which lost 3 bases and 0 bases, there was a span of 9 bases. Germline-derived CDR1 and CDR2 are DFQATT and SNEGSKA (reference sequence). The CDR3 is 14 amino acids. The DNA of the CDR3 is TGCAGTGCTAGTAGAGGGAATAGCAATCAGCCCCAGCATTTT. It translates to CSASRGNSNQPQHF.

The chain employs TRBV4-3 and TRBJ1-4, with TRBD1 as a possible D gene (5 bases). The CDR3 runs 16 residues. Germline V lookup: CDR1 LGHNA, CDR2 YSLEER. V lost 0 bases and J 0 bases, leaving 8 bases between the germline ends. Here the CDR3 reads CASSQDRVTTNEKLFF. DNA for the CDR3: TGCGCCAGCAGCCAAGACAGGGTGACAACTAATGAAAAACTGTTTTTT.

The V and J genes are TRBV2 and TRBJ2-7, with 8 positions matching TRBD1. This CDR3 is 13 amino acids long. With 8 bases clipped from V and 6 bases from J, the junction kept 9 bases outside the gene matches. Germline V gene lookup returns CDR1 SNHLY and CDR2 FYNNEI. The CDR3 loop reads CASDQGAHREQYF. The CDR3 DNA is TGTGCCAGCGACCAGGGGGCGCATCGCGAGCAGTACTTC.

In this sample, this clone turned up a few times. The gene calls are TRBV5-4 and TRBJ1-2; D perhaps matches TRBD1 (6 bases). The CDR3 contains 14 residues. Germline lookup yields CDR1 SGHNT and CDR2 YYREEE (reference sequence). V dropped 0 bases and J dropped 8 bases, with 14 bases sitting between them. CDR3 sequence: CASSLADRNGGYTF. CDR3 coding DNA: TGTGCCAGCAGCTTGGCCGACAGGAATGGGGGCTACACCTTC.

The CDR3 reads CASSPAGGNTIYF. CDR3 DNA sequence: TGTGCCAGCAGCCCCGCCGGTGGAAACACCATATATTTT. The chain is built from TRBV7-6 and TRBJ1-3; D is ambiguous. Trimming removed 5 bases at V and 3 bases at J, with 8 bases between. From germline, CDR1 is SGHVS and CDR2 FNYEAQ. The CDR3 covers 13 residues.

The V call is TRBV7-2, the J call TRBJ2-7; D is possibly TRBD2 (5 bases). CDR1 is SGHTA, CDR2 FQGNSA, per germline. V lost 3 bases and J lost 7, with 16 bases in between. There are 14 residues in the CDR3. The CDR3 protein is CASSFQGGPGEQYF. The DNA of the CDR3 is TGTGCCAGCAGCTTCCAAGGCGGGCCGGGAGAGCAGTACTTC.

V and J are TRBV5-6 and TRBJ1-1; D is possibly TRBD1 (5 bases). The CDR3 has 16 residues. In germline, CDR1 is SGHDT, CDR2 YYEEEE. Trimming left V 5 bases short and J 10 bases short, with 27 bases between. The CDR3: CASRAIGGHGVIGAFF. In nucleotides, the CDR3 is TGTGCCAGCAGAGCGATCGGCGGACATGGGGTTATTGGAGCTTTCTTT.

The rearrangement uses TRBV30 and TRBJ1-5; D gene unclear. V gave up 3 bases and J gave up 4 bases, with 10 bases separating them. The CDR3 has 13 amino acids. The germline gives CDR1 GTSNPN, CDR2 SVGIG (reference sequence). The CDR3 DNA sequence: TGTGCCTGGAGCTACAGTCCTAATCAGCCCCAGCATTTT. Encoded protein: CAWSYSPNQPQHF.

The chain recombines TRBV19 with TRBJ1-5; no clear D gene. Trimming shortened V by 4 bases and J by 3 bases, and 7 bases separated the two germline ends. In germline, CDR1 is LNHDA, CDR2 SQIVND (reference sequence). CDR3 length: 13 amino acids. The CDR3, as DNA: TGTGCCAGTAGTAAGGAGGCCAATCAGCCCCAGCATTTT. Its protein is CASSKEANQPQHF.

V is TRBV11-2 and J is TRBJ1-6, with 10 bases matching TRBD1. CDR3 length equals 17 residues. Germline CDR1 and CDR2: SGHAT and FQNNGV. The trim removed 4 bases at V and 3 bases at J, leaving 6 bases unmatched. In DNA, the CDR3 is TGTGCCAGCAGCTCCAGGGGGGACAGGGGCTATAATTCACCCCTCCACTTT. It is translated as CASSSRGDRGYNSPLHF. The complete variable domain, with remaining parts taken from reference TRBV11-2 and TRBJ1-6, reads EAGVAQSPRYKIIEKRQSVAFWCNPISGHATLYWYQQILGQGPKLLIQFQNNGVVDDSQLPKDRFSAERLKGVDSTLKIQPAKLEDSAVYLCASSSRGDRGYNSPLHFGNGTRLTVT.

The genes are TRBV4-1 and TRBJ2-6, with TRBD1 identical over 9 bases. The CDR3 spans 17 residues. The V segment lost 4 bases and the J segment 0 bases; nucleotides outside the gene matches: 4. Germline lookup yields CDR1 MGHRA and CDR2 YSYEKL. For the CDR3, the DNA is TGCGCCAGCAGCCCCCTGACAGGGGGCTCTGGGGCCAACGTCCTGACTTTC. This gives the protein CASSPLTGGSGANVLTF.

The chain is built from TRBV19 and TRBJ2-7; D perhaps matches TRBD2 (5 bases). CDR1 LNHDA and CDR2 SQIVND come from the germline V gene (reference sequence). This CDR3 is 11 amino acids long. V lost 7 bases and J 6 bases, leaving 10 bases between the germline ends. CDR3 sequence (DNA): TGTGCCAGTAATCGGGATTTCGAGCAGTACTTC. Translated: CASNRDFEQYF.